This TCR beta chain was sequenced during a study of blood T cell repertoires in COVID-19. Trimming cost V 2 bases and J 1 base, with 13 bases left between them. The CDR3 spans 16 residues. Looked up from germline, CDR1 is LNHNV and CDR2 is YYDKDF (reference sequence). Repertoires were generated with immunoSEQ multiplex PCR, while TCRdb's copy carries only in-frame clones and drops some. The sample carries 140,000 to 150,000 clones, about 76% recorded once. Material: peripheral blood. The chain combines TRBV15 with TRBJ2-3; D possibly corresponds to TRBD1 (6 bases). The sequence came from a human donor in a cohort sampled during active COVID-19. CDR3 loop: CATSRYRVGGTDTQYF. CDR3 coding DNA: TGTGCCACCAGCAGATACAGGGTGGGCGGCACAGATACGCAGTATTTT.